The 13 T cell receptor beta chains reported below all come from one sample, sequenced in a study of blood T cells in healthy people across ages (dated by TCRdb to the mid-2010s). To prepare the library, 5' RACE was applied. The sequencer was an Illumina HiSeq 2500. A second about 6 to 11 cycle PCR used a sample-barcoded 5' primer and a J-beta primer mix. The public reads were reanalyzed by TCRdb: fastp trimming at Q25, MiXCR alignment, in-frame beta chains only. Each entry merges the rows of one CDR3 protein and shows their most common DNA and genes. This sample comprises fewer than 600,000 distinct CDR3 sequences, around 27% of them detected only once. Clones ranked in the top ten supply approximately 3.3% of the sample. The data also belong to a second study, concerning T cells of mothers and their children.

Sample: blood. These receptors all stem from a boy aged 2 to 9 in good health.

V gene TRBV12-5 combines with J gene TRBJ2-5; the D is unclear. The J call could be wrong; TRBJ2-1 is a better fit for the DNA end. The germline gives CDR1 LGHNT, CDR2 FRNRAP. The CDR3 is 13 residues long. In nucleotides, the CDR3 is TGTGCTAGTGGTTTGGTGACCCACAATGAGCAGTTCTTC. The encoded protein is CASGLVTHNEQFF.

This clonotype was picked up a small number of times. CDR3 DNA sequence: TGTGCCAGCAGCTCTCAAACCTTTAGCGGGGGGGCGAATGAGCAGTTCTTC. Translated: CASSSQTFSGGANEQFF. This sequence joins TRBV5-6 and TRBJ2-5; 11 positions match TRBD2. The closer fit of TRBJ2-1 to the DNA end suggests the J call may be wrong. CDR1 is SGHDT and CDR2 is YYEEEE in the germline V gene. The CDR3 contains 17 residues.

This chain uses TRBV29-1 with TRBJ1-2; no clear D gene. Deletions cut 7 bases from V and 3 bases from J, with 9 bases between. This CDR3 region has 11 residues. The germline gives CDR1 SQVTM, CDR2 ANQGSEA. The CDR3 spells CSATTYYGYTF. CDR3 bases: TGCAGCGCCACGACGTACTATGGCTACACCTTC.

The chain recombines TRBV5-5 with TRBJ1-1, with a possible D match to TRBD1 (6 bases). This CDR3 region has 15 residues. V lost 5 bases to trimming and J lost 5 bases, with 19 bases between them. Germline V CDR1 and CDR2: SGHKS, YYEKEE (reference sequence). The CDR3 region is CASRLPGGRLTEAFF. CDR3 nucleotides: TGTGCCAGCAGGCTTCCGGGGGGGCGCCTAACTGAAGCTTTCTTT.

V is TRBV7-2 and J is TRBJ2-3; D might be TRBD2 (6 bases). V was pared by 5 bases and J by 8 bases, with 20 bases between. The CDR3 sequence is 15 residues long. Germline loops: CDR1 SGHTA, CDR2 FQGNSA. CDR3 in amino acids: CASSGGTAGQVTQYF. The CDR3 DNA sequence: TGTGCCAGCAGCGGGGGGACTGCCGGCCAGGTTACGCAGTATTTT.

The rearrangement joins TRBV3-1 to TRBJ2-1; D may be TRBD2 (5 bases). Trimming stripped 1 base from V and 7 bases from J, with 17 bases between. The CDR3 has 16 residues. In germline, CDR1 is LGHDT, CDR2 YNNKEL (reference sequence). The CDR3 loop reads CASSQGGIVRGNEQFF. DNA for the CDR3: TGTGCCAGCAGCCAAGGCGGCATCGTGAGAGGGAATGAGCAGTTCTTC.

The V and J genes are TRBV15 and TRBJ1-2, with 8 nucleotides matching TRBD1. With V trimmed by 6 bases and J by 8 bases, 8 bases remained unmatched. Germline CDR1 reads LNHNV; CDR2 reads YYDKDF (reference sequence). The CDR3 loop spans 13 amino acids. The CDR3 nucleotides are TGTGCCACCAGGATCCAGGGGGCGGAGGGCTACACCTTC. Residues: CATRIQGAEGYTF.

This clonotype was found many times. This chain joins TRBV7-2 and TRBJ2-5; D unresolved. The CDR3 is 13 amino acids. Trimming took 2 bases from V and 9 from J, leaving 13 bases between them. Germline V lookup: CDR1 SGHTA, CDR2 FQGNSA. The CDR3 loop is CASSLLTPPSQYF. CDR3 nucleotide sequence: TGTGCCAGCAGCTTACTTACCCCCCCGTCCCAGTACTTC. The entire variable domain, with the rest obtained from reference TRBV7-2 and TRBJ2-5, is as follows: GAGVSQSPSNKVTEKGKDVELRCDPISGHTALYWYRQSLGQGLEFLIYFQGNSAPDKSGLPSDRFSAERTGGSVSTLTIQRTQQEDSAVYLCASSLLTPPSQYFGPGTRLLVL.

CDR3 sequence: CSVDSRASGLAVHNEQFF. The CDR3 DNA follows: TGCAGCGTTGATTCTAGAGCCAGCGGGCTAGCTGTCCACAATGAGCAGTTCTTC. V gene TRBV29-1 combines with J gene TRBJ2-1; TRBD2 is a possible D gene (6 bases). The V end was cut by 3 bases, the J end by 5 bases, with 26 bases between. From germline, CDR1 is SQVTM and CDR2 ANQGSEA. The CDR3 has 18 amino acids.

The chain couples TRBV2 to TRBJ2-7; 12 bases align to TRBD2. The V segment lost 3 bases and the J segment 4 bases; nucleotides outside the gene matches: 4. The CDR3 is 15 amino acids. Germline-derived CDR1 and CDR2 are SNHLY and FYNNEI. CDR3 loop: CASSETSGGGYEQYF. DNA for the CDR3: TGTGCCAGCAGTGAGACTAGCGGGGGAGGGTACGAGCAGTACTTC. Together with reference TRBV2 and TRBJ2-7, the CDR3 gives the full variable domain: EPEVTQTPSHQVTQMGQEVILRCVPISNHLYFYWYRQILGQKVEFLVSFYNNEISEKSEIFDDQFSVERPDGSNFTLKIRSTKLEDSAMYFCASSETSGGGYEQYFGPGTRLTVT.

This chain uses TRBV5-4 with TRBJ2-3; a possible D gene is TRBD1 (6 bases). From germline, CDR1 is SGHNT and CDR2 YYREEE (reference sequence). The CDR3 runs 15 residues. The germline V and J ends were trimmed by 4 bases and 0 bases, with 12 bases remaining between them. The CDR3 protein is CASSLWTDSTDTQYF. Here the CDR3 DNA reads TGTGCCAGCAGCCTCTGGACAGATAGCACAGATACGCAGTATTTT.

This clonotype was seen more than once but under ten times. The rearrangement links TRBV6-1 to TRBJ2-7; D not resolved. Germline lookup yields CDR1 MNHNS and CDR2 SASEGT. CDR3 length: 13 amino acids. Trimming shortened V by 2 bases and J by 4 bases, and 9 bases separated the two germline ends. CDR3 amino acids: CASSENGPYEQYF. The DNA for the CDR3 is TGTGCCAGCAGTGAAAATGGGCCGTACGAGCAGTACTTC.

The chain has TRBV25-1 and TRBJ2-5; TRBD2 aligns across 7 bases. The CDR3 sequence is 17 residues long. Looked up from germline, CDR1 is MGHDK and CDR2 is SYGVNS. The V gene end was trimmed by 1 base and the J gene end by 5 bases; junction bases not matched to a gene: 13. The CDR3 nucleotides read TGTGCCAGCAGTGAATTGAGACTAGCAGGGTTCTTGGAGACCCAGTACTTC. Its protein product is CASSELRLAGFLETQYF.